The 10 T cell receptor beta chains given below trace back to one sample, sequenced in a study of post-analysis software for immune sequencing data. Study-wide points: Several TRBV segments were more frequent in patients than controls; TRBV5-6, TRBV5-1 and TRBV20-1 belonged to this group.

Unique molecular identifiers featured in each of the TCR beta cDNA libraries. TCRdb passed the PCR reads through MiXCR, listing each CDR3 protein once. The repertoire holds 750,000 to 950,000 distinct CDR3 sequences, roughly 58% seen once, with roughly 4.4% in the top ten. Their antigens are not known. Sequenced input: blood. These receptors came from a girl aged 5-17 years with multiple sclerosis.

This rearrangement joins TRBV20-1 to TRBJ1-2, with D unclear. The germline V and J ends were trimmed by 0 bases and 6 bases, with 8 bases remaining between them. CDR3 length: 12 residues. Germline values: CDR1 DFQATT, CDR2 SNEGSKA (reference sequence). This chain's CDR3 is CSAREITNGYTF. The CDR3 region has the DNA TGCAGTGCTAGAGAAATCACGAATGGCTACACCTTC.

J is TRBJ2-7 and V is TRBV10-3, with TRBD1 identical over 9 bases. The length of the CDR3 is 15 residues. CDR1 and CDR2 (germline): ENHRY, SYGVKD. With 0 bases clipped from V and 2 bases from J, the junction kept 2 bases outside the gene matches. This CDR3 reads CAISESRTGAYEQYF. As DNA, the CDR3 is TGTGCCATCAGTGAGTCCCGGACAGGGGCCTACGAGCAGTACTTC.

Relative to its sample, this clonotype is medium-sized. This sequence joins TRBV20-1 and TRBJ2-3; 7 bases line up with TRBD2. Trimming took 1 base from V and 2 from J; bases not matched to a gene: 6. The V gene's germline CDR1 is DFQATT and CDR2 SNEGSKA (reference sequence). The CDR3 loop spans 15 amino acids. The CDR3 DNA reads TGCAGTGCTAGAGCGACTAGCTTGGTCACAGATACGCAGTATTTT. Translating it yields CSARATSLVTDTQYF.

The chain is built from TRBV20-1 and TRBJ2-2, with 9 nucleotides matching TRBD1. CDR1 is DFQATT and CDR2 is SNEGSKA in the germline V gene (reference sequence). The CDR3 length is 14 residues. J gave up 6 bases and V 5 bases, and 7 bases lay outside the gene matches. CDR3 protein: CSAPGQGKSGELFF. CDR3 coding DNA: TGCAGTGCTCCTGGACAGGGGAAATCCGGGGAGCTGTTTTTT.

This sequence joins TRBV10-3 and TRBJ2-1, with 10 bases aligning to TRBD2. V lost 6 bases to trimming and J lost 6 bases; unmatched junction nucleotides: 5. This CDR3 region has 14 residues. Germline V gene data show CDR1 as ENHRY and CDR2 as SYGVKD. CDR3 sequence (DNA): TGTGCCATCAGCACTTGGACTAGCGGCAATGAGCAGTTCTTC. Translated, it gives CAISTWTSGNEQFF.

This sequence joins TRBV7-3 and TRBJ1-2, with D maybe TRBD1 (5 bases). The CDR3 spans 13 residues. Germline V gene data show CDR1 as SGHTA and CDR2 as FQGTGA. Trimming removed 5 bases at V and 7 bases at J, with 14 bases between. CDR3 region: CASSLRDGRGYTF. The CDR3 region has the DNA TGTGCCAGCAGCCTAAGGGACGGCCGTGGCTACACCTTC.

This clonotype has just a few counts. V usage is TRBV12-3 or TRBV12-4 and J usage is TRBJ1-2, with a weak D call TRBD1 (6 bases). The CDR3 covers 13 residues. V lost 5 bases, J lost 2 bases, and 9 bases lay in between. The CDR3: CASSRQENYGYTF. CDR3 DNA sequence: TGTGCCAGCAGTCGACAGGAGAACTATGGCTACACCTTC.

This chain connects TRBV15 to TRBJ1-1, with 7 bases aligning to TRBD1. In germline, CDR1 is LNHNV, CDR2 YYDKDF (reference sequence). The CDR3 extends over 14 amino acids. With 3 bases clipped from V and 4 bases from J, the junction kept 5 bases outside the gene matches. The CDR3 spells CATSRATGVTEAFF. CDR3 in DNA: TGTGCCACCAGCAGGGCTACAGGGGTCACTGAAGCTTTCTTT.

CDR3 sequence (DNA): TGTGCCAGCAGCAAAGTAGGGGGGACTAGCGGGGCCTACGAGCAGTACTTC. Residues: CASSKVGGTSGAYEQYF. This sequence joins TRBV21-1 and TRBJ2-7; no check of the table's D call, TRBD2, against the DNA was made. TRBV21-1 is designated a pseudogene. The CDR3 totals 17 residues.

The gene calls are TRBV20-1 and TRBJ2-5, with TRBD2 matching over 10 bases. V shed 3 bases, J shed 1 base, and the junction held 5 bases outside the gene matches. This CDR3 has 15 residues. Germline-derived CDR1 and CDR2 are DFQATT and SNEGSKA (reference sequence). Here the CDR3 reads CSASGLAGVQETQYF. CDR3 coding DNA: TGCAGTGCTAGTGGGCTAGCGGGGGTCCAAGAGACCCAGTACTTC.